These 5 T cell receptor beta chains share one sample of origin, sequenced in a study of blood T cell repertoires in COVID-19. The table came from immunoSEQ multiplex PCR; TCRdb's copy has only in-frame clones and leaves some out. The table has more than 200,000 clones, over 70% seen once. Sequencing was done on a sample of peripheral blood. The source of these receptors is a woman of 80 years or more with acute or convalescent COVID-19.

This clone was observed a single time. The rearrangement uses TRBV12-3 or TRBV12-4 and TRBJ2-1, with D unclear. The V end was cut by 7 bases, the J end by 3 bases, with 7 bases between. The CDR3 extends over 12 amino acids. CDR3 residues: CASTFLYNEQFF. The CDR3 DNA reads TGTGCCAGCACCTTCCTCTACAATGAGCAGTTCTTC.

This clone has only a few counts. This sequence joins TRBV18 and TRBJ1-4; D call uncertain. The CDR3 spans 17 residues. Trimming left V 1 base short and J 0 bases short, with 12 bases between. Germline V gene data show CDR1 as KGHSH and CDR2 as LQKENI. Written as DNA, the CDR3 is TGTGCCAGCTCACCACTTGGAGGAAGTGCAACTAATGAAAAACTGTTTTTT. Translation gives CASSPLGGSATNEKLFF.

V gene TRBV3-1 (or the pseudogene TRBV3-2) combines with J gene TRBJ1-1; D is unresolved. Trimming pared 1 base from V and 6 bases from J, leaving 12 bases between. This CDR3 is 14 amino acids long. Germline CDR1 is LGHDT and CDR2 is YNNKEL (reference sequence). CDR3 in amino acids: CASSQGRREAEAFF. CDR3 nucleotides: TGTGCCAGCAGCCAAGGAAGAAGGGAGGCTGAAGCTTTCTTT.

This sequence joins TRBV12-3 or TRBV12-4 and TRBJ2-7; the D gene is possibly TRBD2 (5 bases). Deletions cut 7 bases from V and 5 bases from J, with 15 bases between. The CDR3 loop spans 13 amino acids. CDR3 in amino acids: CASTGGLAHEQYF. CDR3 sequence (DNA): TGTGCCAGCACCGGAGGCCTGGCCCACGAGCAGTACTTC.

CDR3 residues: CASSFQGRGHTGELFF. DNA for the CDR3: TGTGCCAGCAGTTTTCAAGGTCGCGGCCACACCGGGGAGCTGTTTTTT. This chain joins TRBV28 and TRBJ2-2; no reliable D call. The CDR3 consists of 16 residues. Trimming removed 3 bases at V and 3 bases at J, with 14 bases between. Germline V lookup: CDR1 MDHEN, CDR2 SYDVKM.